Included here is one TCR beta chain sequence, with context. The antigen is unknown. The data derive from a study of vaccination effects on CD4 cells after COVID-19. Libraries were prepared by immunoSEQ multiplex PCR; TCRdb keeps only in-frame clonotypes and omits some of them. The repertoire consists of some 9,800 clones, with approximately 76% occurring once and the leading ten covering 9.5% to 14%. Study results and caveats: No early post-infection timepoints were available in the study, which also included few convalescent patients.

It was after approximately 10 days of culture that CD4+ T cells were isolated. Everyone in the study got two shots of either the BNT162b2 or mRNA-1273 vaccine. V lost 3 bases and J lost 6, with 8 bases in between. This CDR3 is 12 amino acids long. Germline CDR1 and CDR2: KGHSH and LQKENI. The TCR was taken from a human donor who received a COVID-19 vaccine. The chain couples TRBV18 to TRBJ1-2; tentative D call: TRBD1 (6 bases). Sequences were derived from CD4+ T cells from PBMCs cultured without peptide, sampled after COVID-19 vaccination. CDR3 in DNA: TGTGCCAGCTCACCCCAGGGGAATGGCTACACCTTC. Residues: CASSPQGNGYTF.